Reported below is one T cell receptor (beta chain). Its specificity is unknown. The study reverse transcribed the entire isolated RNA, so it sequenced expressed TCRB transcripts. Libraries were prepared by immunoSEQ multiplex PCR; TCRdb keeps only in-frame clonotypes and omits some of them. The sample contains around 650,000 clones, around 12% of which appear only once. The V gene's germline CDR1 is MNHEY and CDR2 SMNVEV (reference sequence). The CDR3 has 14 amino acids. Trimming took off 2 bases at V and 6 bases at J, with 10 bases between the two ends. The data stem from a study of beta chain features in type 1 diabetes. Study-wide results and caveats: Moderately but significantly shorter TCRB CDR3s were found in Type 1 diabetes patients in all four CD4+ subsets. Highly expressing activated T cells could be over-counted with a cDNA template.

The source material was naive CD4+ T cells from blood. V and J are TRBV27 and TRBJ2-2, with TRBD1 as a possible D gene (5 bases). The sequence was collected from a man aged 25 to 40 with type 1 diabetes. CDR3 loop: CASSLGRASGELFF. The CDR3 coding sequence is TGTGCCAGCAGTTTAGGCAGGGCCTCCGGGGAGCTGTTTTTT.